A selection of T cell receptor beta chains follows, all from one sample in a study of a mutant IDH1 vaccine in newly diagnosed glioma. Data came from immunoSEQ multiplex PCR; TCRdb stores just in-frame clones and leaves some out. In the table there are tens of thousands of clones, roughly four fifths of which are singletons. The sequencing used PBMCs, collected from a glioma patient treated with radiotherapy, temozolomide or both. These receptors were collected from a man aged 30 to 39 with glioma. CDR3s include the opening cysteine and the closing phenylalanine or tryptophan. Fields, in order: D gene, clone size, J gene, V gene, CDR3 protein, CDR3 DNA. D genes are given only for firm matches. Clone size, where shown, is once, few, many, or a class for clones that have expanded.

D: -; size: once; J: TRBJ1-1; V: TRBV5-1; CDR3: CASSSHVATMNTEAFF; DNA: TGCGCCAGCAGCTCCCATGTGGCAACCATGAACACTGAAGCTTTCTTT
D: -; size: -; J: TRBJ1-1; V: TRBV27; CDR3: CASRSERGASEAFF; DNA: TGTGCCAGCAGGTCCGAGCGGGGGGCGAGTGAAGCTTTCTTT
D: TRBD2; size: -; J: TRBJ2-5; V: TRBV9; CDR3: CASSKRLAGGRETQYF; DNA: TGTGCCAGCAGCAAACGACTAGCGGGAGGTCGGGAGACCCAGTACTTC
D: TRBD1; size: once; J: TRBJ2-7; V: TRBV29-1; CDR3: CSVGGQGRTYEQYF; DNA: TGCAGCGTTGGTGGACAGGGGCGTACCTACGAGCAGTACTTC
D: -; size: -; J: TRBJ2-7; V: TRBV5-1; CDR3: CASSLSQGYEQYF; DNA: TGCGCCAGCAGCTTGTCTCAGGGCTACGAGCAGTACTTC
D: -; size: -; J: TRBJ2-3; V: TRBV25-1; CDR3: CASRIRAGGTDTQYF; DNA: TGTGCCAGCAGGATTAGAGCCGGGGGCACAGATACGCAGTATTTT
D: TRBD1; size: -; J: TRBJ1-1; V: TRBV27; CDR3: CASSDRGNTEAFF; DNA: TGTGCCAGCTCAGACAGGGGGAACACTGAAGCTTTCTTT
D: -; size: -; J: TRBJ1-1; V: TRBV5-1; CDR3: CASSQNTEAFF; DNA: TGCGCCAGCAGCCAGAACACTGAAGCTTTCTTT
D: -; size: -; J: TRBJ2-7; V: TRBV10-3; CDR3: CAISLGTDTYEQYF; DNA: TGTGCCATCAGCCTCGGGACCGATACCTACGAGCAGTACTTC
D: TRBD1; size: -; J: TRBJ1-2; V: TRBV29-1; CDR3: CSVDQGDYGYTF; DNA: TGCAGCGTTGATCAGGGGGACTATGGCTACACCTTC
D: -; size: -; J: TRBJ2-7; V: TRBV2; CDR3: CASSDIAELYEQYF; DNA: TGTGCCAGCAGTGACATAGCGGAGCTCTACGAGCAGTACTTC
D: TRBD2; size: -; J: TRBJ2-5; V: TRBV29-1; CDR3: CSVGELGGSDGETQYF; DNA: TGCAGCGTTGGGGAGTTAGGCGGGAGTGACGGAGAGACCCAGTACTTC
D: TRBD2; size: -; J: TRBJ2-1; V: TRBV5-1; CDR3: CASSHRTSSNEQFF; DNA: TGCGCCAGCAGCCACCGGACTAGCAGCAATGAGCAGTTCTTC
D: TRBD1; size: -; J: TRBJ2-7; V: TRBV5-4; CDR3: CASSPVRQGSSYEQYF; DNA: TGTGCCAGCAGCCCGGTACGACAGGGTTCATCCTACGAGCAGTACTTC
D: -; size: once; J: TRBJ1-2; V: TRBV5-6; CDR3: CASSPVRGSNGYTF; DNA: TGTGCCAGCAGCCCAGTTAGGGGGTCAAATGGCTACACCTTC
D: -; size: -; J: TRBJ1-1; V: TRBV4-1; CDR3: CASSQVPGVKEAFF; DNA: TGCGCCAGCAGCCAAGTCCCGGGGGTAAAGGAAGCTTTCTTT
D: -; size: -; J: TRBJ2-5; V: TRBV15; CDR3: CATSSFRRETQYF; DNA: TGTGCCACCAGCAGCTTTCGACGAGAGACCCAGTACTTC
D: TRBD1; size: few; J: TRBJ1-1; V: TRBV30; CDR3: CAWSYTGEDDTEAFF; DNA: TGTGCCTGGAGTTATACAGGGGAAGATGACACTGAAGCTTTCTTT
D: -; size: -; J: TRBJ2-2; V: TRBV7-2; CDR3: CASSTQPPPAGELFF; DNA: TGTGCCAGCAGCACCCAGCCTCCTCCGGCCGGGGAGCTGTTTTTT
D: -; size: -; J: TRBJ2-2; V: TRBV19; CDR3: CASSLYWGATGELFF; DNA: TGTGCCAGTAGCTTATATTGGGGTGCAACCGGGGAGCTGTTTTTT
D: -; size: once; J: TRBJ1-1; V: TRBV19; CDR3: CASSGFSMNTEAFF; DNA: TGTGCCAGTAGTGGGTTTTCCATGAACACTGAAGCTTTCTTT
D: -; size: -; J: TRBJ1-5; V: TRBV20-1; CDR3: CSAKVGPPQHF; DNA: TGCAGTGCTAAAGTCGGGCCCCCCCAGCATTTT
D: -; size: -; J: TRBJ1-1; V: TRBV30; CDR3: CAWSPGPFGLNTEAFF; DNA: TGTGCCTGGAGTCCCGGTCCGTTCGGGCTGAACACTGAAGCTTTCTTT
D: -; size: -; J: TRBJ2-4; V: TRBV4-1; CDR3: CASSGRDRRNIQYF; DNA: TGCGCCAGCAGCGGCCGGGACCGCAGAAACATTCAGTACTTC
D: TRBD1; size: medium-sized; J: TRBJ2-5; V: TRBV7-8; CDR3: CASSGRTGQETQYF; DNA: TGTGCCAGCAGCGGTAGGACAGGTCAAGAGACCCAGTACTTC
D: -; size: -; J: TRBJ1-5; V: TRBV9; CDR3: CASSPDGGHDQHF; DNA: TGTGCCAGCAGCCCCGACGGGGGACATGACCAGCATTTT
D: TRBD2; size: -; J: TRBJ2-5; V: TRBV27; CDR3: CASSFGLAGVETQYF; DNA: TGTGCCAGCAGTTTTGGACTAGCGGGAGTAGAGACCCAGTACTTC
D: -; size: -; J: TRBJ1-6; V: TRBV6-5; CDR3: CASSYSVGDHSPLHF; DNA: TGTGCCAGCAGTTACTCGGTGGGGGACCATTCACCCCTCCACTTT
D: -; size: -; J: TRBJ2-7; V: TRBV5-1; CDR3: CASSLDRPNEQYF; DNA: TGCGCCAGCAGCTTGGATAGGCCGAACGAGCAGTACTTC
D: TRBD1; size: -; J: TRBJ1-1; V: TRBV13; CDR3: CASSTQDRDMNTEAFF; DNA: TGTGCCAGCAGCACCCAGGACAGGGATATGAACACTGAAGCTTTCTTT
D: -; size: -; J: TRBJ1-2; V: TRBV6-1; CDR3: CASSLEREGYTF; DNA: TGTGCCAGCAGCCTGGAGCGTGAGGGCTACACCTTC
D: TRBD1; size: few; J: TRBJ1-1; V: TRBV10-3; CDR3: CAISGTAPEAFF; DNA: TGTGCCATCAGCGGGACAGCCCCTGAAGCTTTCTTT
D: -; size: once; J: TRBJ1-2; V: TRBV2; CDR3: CASSVDGKSYGYTF; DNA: TGTGCCAGCAGTGTGGACGGAAAATCCTATGGCTACACCTTC
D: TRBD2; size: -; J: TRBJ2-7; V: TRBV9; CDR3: CASSSHSGRVSEQYF; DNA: TGTGCCAGCAGCAGTCATAGCGGGAGAGTCTCCGAGCAGTACTTC
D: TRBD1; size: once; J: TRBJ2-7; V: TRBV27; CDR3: CASSSRTGSYEQYF; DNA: TGTGCCAGCAGTTCCCGGACAGGTAGCTACGAGCAGTACTTC
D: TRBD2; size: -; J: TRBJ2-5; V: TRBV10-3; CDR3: CAISEGTSGKETQYF; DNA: TGTGCCATCAGTGAGGGGACTAGCGGGAAAGAGACCCAGTACTTC
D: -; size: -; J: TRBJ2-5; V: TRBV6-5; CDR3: CASSPRRQETQYF; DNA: TGTGCCAGCAGCCCTCGGAGACAAGAGACCCAGTACTTC
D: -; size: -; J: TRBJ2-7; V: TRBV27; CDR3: CASRPRGSSSYEQYF; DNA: TGTGCCAGCAGGCCCCGGGGGTCGTCGTCCTACGAGCAGTACTTC
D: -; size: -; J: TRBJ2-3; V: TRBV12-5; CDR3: CASGLVTPGRLGDTQYF; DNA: TGTGCTAGTGGTTTGGTTACCCCAGGGCGGCTGGGGGATACGCAGTATTTT
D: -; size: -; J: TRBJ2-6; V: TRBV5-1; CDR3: CASSGGLSGANVLTF; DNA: TGCGCCAGCAGCGGGGGCCTCTCTGGGGCCAACGTCCTGACTTTC
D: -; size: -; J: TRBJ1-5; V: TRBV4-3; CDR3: CASSQDREAGNQHF; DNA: TGCGCCAGCAGCCAAGATAGGGAGGCCGGGAACCAGCATTTT
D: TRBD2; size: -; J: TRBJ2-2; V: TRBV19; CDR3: CASSPEGPGLAGVGTGELFF; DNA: TGTGCCAGTAGTCCCGAGGGACCGGGACTAGCGGGAGTAGGGACCGGGGAGCTGTTTTTT
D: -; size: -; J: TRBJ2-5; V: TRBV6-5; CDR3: CASRTTKGRETQYF; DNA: TGTGCCAGCAGGACAACGAAGGGGCGGGAGACCCAGTACTTC
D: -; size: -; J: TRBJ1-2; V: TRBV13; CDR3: CASSLGPGWPGGYTF; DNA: TGTGCCAGCAGCTTAGGACCGGGTTGGCCGGGGGGCTACACCTTC
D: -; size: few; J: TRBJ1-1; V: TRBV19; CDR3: CASRMGGSGTEAFF; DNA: TGTGCCAGTAGGATGGGGGGGTCAGGCACTGAAGCTTTCTTT
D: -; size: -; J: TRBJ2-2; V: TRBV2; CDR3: CASSDTQGPTGELFF; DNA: TGTGCCAGCAGTGATACCCAGGGTCCCACCGGGGAGCTGTTTTTT
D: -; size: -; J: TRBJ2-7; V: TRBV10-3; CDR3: CAIGELTERGYEQYF; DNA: TGTGCCATCGGAGAGTTGACAGAGAGGGGCTACGAGCAGTACTTC
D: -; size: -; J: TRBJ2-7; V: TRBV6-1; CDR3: CASSGSFGSYEQYF; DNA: TGTGCCAGCAGTGGGTCTTTTGGCTCCTACGAGCAGTACTTC